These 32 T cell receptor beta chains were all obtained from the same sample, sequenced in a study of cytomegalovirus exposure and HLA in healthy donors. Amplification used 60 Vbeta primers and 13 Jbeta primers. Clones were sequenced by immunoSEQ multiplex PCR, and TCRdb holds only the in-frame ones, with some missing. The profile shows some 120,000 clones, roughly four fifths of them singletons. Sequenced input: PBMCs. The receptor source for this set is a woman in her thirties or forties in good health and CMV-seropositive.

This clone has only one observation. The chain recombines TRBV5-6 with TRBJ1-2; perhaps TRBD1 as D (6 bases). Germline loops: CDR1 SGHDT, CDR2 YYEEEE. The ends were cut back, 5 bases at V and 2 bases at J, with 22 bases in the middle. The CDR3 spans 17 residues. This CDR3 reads CASRPGQRLHWNYGYTF. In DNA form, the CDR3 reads TGTGCCAGCAGGCCTGGACAGCGCCTCCATTGGAACTATGGCTACACCTTC. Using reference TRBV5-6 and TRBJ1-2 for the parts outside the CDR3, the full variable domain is DAGVTQSPTHLIKTRGQQVTLRCSPKSGHDTVSWYQQALGQGPQFIFQYYEEEERQRGNFPDRFSGHQFPNYSSELNVNALLLGDSALYLCASRPGQRLHWNYGYTFGSGTRLTVV.

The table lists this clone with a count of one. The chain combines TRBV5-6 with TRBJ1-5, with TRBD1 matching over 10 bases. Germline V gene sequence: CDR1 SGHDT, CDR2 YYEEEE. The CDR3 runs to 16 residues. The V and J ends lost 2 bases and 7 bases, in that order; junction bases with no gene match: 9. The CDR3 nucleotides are TGTGCCAGCAGCTTTCGACAGGGGGCGGTGGGCCAGCCCCAGCATTTT. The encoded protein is CASSFRQGAVGQPQHF.

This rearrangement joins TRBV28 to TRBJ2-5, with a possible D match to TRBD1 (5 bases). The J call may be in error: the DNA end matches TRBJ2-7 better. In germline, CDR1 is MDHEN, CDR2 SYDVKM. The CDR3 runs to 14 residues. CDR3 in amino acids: CASSSIPQGNEQYF. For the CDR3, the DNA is TGTGCCAGCAGTTCCATCCCTCAGGGAAACGAGCAGTACTTC.

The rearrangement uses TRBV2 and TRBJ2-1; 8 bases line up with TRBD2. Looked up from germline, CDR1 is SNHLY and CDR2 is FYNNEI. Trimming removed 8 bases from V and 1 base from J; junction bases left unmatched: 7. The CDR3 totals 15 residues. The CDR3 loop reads CASQEAGVSYNEQFF. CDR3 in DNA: TGTGCCAGCCAAGAAGCGGGAGTATCCTACAATGAGCAGTTCTTC. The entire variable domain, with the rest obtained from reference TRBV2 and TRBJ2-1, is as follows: EPEVTQTPSHQVTQMGQEVILRCVPISNHLYFYWYRQILGQKVEFLVSFYNNEISEKSEIFDDQFSVERPDGSNFTLKIRSTKLEDSAMYFCASQEAGVSYNEQFFGPGTRLTVL.

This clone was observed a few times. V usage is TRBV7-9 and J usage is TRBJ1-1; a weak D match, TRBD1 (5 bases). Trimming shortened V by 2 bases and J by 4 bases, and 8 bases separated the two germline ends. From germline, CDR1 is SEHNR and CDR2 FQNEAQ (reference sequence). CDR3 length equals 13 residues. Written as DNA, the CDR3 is TGTGCCAGCAGCTTACAGGGCAGCACTGAAGCTTTCTTT. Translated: CASSLQGSTEAFF.

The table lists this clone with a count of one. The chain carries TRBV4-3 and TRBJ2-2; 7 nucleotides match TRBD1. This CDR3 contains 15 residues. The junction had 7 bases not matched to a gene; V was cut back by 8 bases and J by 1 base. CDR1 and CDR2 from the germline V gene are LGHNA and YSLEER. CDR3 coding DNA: TGCGCCAGCGGACCGACAGGGCTGAACACCGGGGAGCTGTTTTTT. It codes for CASGPTGLNTGELFF.

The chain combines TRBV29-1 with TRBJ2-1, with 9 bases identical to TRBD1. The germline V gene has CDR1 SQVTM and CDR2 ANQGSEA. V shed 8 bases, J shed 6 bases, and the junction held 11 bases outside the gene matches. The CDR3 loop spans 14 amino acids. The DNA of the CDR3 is TGCAGCTCCTACGGACAGGGGACGATCAATGAGCAGTTCTTC. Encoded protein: CSSYGQGTINEQFF.

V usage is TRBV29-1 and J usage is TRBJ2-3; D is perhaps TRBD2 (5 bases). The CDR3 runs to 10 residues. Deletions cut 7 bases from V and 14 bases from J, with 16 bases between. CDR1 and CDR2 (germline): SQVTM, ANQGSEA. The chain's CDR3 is CSAGLDPGYF. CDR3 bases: TGCAGCGCCGGACTGGACCCGGGGTATTTT.

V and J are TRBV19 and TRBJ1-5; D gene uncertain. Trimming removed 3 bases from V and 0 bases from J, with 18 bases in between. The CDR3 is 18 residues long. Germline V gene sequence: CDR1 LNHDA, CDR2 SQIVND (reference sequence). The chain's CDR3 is CASSIRSQKLYSNQPQHF. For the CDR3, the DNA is TGTGCCAGTAGTATTAGGTCACAGAAACTTTATAGCAATCAGCCCCAGCATTTT. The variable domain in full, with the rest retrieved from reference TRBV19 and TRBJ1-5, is DGGITQSPKYLFRKEGQNVTLSCEQNLNHDAMYWYRQDPGQGLRLIYYSQIVNDFQKGDIAEGYSVSREKKESFPLTVTSAQKNPTAFYLCASSIRSQKLYSNQPQHFGDGTRLSIL.

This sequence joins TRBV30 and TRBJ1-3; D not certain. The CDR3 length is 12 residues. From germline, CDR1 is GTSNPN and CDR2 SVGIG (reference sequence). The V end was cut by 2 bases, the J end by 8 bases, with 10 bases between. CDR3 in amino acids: CAWSPPSYTIYF. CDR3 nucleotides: TGTGCCTGGAGTCCCCCCTCCTACACCATATATTTT.

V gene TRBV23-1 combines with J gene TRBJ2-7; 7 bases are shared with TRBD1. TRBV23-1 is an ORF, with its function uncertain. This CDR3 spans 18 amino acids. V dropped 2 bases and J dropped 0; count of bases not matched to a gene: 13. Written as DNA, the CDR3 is TGCGCCAGCAGTCAAATTACCTTCGGGACAGTGAGCTCCTACGAGCAGTACTTC. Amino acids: CASSQITFGTVSSYEQYF.

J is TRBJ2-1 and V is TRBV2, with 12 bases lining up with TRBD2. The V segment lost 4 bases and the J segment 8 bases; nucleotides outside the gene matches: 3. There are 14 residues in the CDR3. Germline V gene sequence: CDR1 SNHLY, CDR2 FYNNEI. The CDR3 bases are TGTGCCAGCAGTGTGACTAGCGGGAGACATGAGCAGTTCTTC. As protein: CASSVTSGRHEQFF.

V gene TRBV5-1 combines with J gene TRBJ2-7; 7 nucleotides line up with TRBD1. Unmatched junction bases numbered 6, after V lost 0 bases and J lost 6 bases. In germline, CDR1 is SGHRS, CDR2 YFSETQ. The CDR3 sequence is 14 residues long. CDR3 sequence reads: CASSLAIGGGEQYF. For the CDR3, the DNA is TGCGCCAGCAGCTTGGCCATAGGGGGCGGCGAGCAGTACTTC.

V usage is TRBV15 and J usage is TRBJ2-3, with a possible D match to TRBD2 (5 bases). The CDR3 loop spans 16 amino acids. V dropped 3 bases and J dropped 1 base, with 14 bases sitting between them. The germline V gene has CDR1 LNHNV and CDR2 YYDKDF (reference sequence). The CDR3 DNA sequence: TGTGCCACCAGCAGGCTTGAGGGAAGGGGCACAGATACGCAGTATTTT. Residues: CATSRLEGRGTDTQYF.

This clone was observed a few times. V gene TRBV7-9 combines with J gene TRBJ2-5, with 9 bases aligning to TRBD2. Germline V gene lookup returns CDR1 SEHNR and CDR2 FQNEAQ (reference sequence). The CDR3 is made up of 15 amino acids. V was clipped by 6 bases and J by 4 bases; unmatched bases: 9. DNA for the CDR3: TGTGCCAGCAGTCGTGGAGCGGGAGGAGCAGAGACCCAGTACTTC. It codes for CASSRGAGGAETQYF.

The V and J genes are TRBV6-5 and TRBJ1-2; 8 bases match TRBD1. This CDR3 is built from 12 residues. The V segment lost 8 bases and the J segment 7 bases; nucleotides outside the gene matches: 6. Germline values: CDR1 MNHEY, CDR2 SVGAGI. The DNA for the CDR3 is TGTGCCAGCGGACAGGGCTTTGGTGGCTACACCTTC. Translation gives CASGQGFGGYTF.

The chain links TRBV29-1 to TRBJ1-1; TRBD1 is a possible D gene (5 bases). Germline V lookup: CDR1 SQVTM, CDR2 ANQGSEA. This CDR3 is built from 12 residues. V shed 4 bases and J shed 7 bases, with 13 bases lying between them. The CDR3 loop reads CSVARAKFEAFF. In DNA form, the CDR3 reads TGCAGCGTTGCCAGGGCAAAGTTTGAAGCTTTCTTT.

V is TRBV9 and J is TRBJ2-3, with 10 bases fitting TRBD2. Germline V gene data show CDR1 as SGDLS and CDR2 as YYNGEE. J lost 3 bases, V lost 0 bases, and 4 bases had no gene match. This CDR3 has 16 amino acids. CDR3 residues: CASSVGTSGITDTQYF. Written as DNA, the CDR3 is TGTGCCAGCAGCGTAGGTACTAGCGGGATTACAGATACGCAGTATTTT.

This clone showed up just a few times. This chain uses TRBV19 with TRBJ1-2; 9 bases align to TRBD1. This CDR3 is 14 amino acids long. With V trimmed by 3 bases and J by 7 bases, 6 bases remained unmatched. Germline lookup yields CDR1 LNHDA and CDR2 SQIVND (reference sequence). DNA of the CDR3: TGTGCCAGTAGTATGAGGGGACAGGGATGTGGCTACACCTTC. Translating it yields CASSMRGQGCGYTF.

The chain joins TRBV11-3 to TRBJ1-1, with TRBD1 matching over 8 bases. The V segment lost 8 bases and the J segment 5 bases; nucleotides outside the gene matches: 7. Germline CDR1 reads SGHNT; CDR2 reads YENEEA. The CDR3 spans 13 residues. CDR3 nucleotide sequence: TGTGCCAGCGGGACAGGAATCCGGACTGAAGCTTTCTTT. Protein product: CASGTGIRTEAFF.

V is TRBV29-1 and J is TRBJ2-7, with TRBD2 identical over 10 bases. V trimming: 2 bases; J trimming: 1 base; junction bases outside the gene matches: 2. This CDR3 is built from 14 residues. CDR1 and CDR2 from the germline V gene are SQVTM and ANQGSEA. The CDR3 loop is CSVETSGVSYEQYF. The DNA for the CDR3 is TGCAGCGTTGAAACTAGCGGGGTATCCTACGAGCAGTACTTC.

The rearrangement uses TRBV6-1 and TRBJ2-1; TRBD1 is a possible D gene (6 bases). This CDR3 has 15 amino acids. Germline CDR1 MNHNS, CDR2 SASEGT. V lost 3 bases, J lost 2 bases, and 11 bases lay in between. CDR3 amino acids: CASSERTVTYNEQFF. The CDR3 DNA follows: TGTGCCAGCAGTGAGAGGACAGTGACCTACAATGAGCAGTTCTTC.

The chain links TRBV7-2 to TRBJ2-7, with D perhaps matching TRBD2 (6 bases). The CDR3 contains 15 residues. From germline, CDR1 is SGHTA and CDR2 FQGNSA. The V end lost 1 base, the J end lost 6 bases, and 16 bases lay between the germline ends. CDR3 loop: CASSLGGSWRAEQYF. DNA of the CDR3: TGTGCCAGCAGCTTAGGTGGGAGTTGGAGGGCCGAGCAGTACTTC.

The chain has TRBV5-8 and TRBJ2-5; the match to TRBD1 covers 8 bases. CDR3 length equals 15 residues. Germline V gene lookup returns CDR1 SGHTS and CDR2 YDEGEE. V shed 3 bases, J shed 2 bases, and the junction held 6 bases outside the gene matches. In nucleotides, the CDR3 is TGTGCCAGCAGCTCCCCCAGGACAGGGCAAGAGACCCAGTACTTC. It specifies CASSSPRTGQETQYF.

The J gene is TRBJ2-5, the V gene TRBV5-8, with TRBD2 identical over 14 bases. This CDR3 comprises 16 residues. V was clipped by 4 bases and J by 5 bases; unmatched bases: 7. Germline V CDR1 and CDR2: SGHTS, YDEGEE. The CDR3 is CASSVGTSGSLETQYF. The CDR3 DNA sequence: TGTGCCAGCAGCGTGGGGACTAGCGGGAGTTTGGAGACCCAGTACTTC. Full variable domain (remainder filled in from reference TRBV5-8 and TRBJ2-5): EAGVTQSPTHLIKTRGQQATLRCSPISGHTSVYWYQQALGLGLQFLLWYDEGEERNRGNFPPRFSGRQFPNYSSELNVNALELEDSALYLCASSVGTSGSLETQYFGPGTRLLVL.

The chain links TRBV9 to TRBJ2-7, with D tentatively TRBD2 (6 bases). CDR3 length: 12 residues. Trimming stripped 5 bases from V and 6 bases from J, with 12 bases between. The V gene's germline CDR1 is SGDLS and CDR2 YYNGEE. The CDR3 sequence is CASSDEGGEQYF. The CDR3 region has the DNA TGTGCCAGCAGTGACGAGGGAGGCGAGCAGTACTTC.

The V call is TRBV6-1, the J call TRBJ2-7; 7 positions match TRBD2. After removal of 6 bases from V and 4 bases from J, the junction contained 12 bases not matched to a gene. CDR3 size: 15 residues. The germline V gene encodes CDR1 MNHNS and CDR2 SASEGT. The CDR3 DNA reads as TGTGCCAGCAGAAGGGGCGGGAGTTCGGGTTACGAGCAGTACTTC. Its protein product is CASRRGGSSGYEQYF.

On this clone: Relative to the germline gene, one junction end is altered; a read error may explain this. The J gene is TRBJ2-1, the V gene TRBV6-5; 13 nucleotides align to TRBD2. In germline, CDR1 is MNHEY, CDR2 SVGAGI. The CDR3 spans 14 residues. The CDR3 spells CASRPGLAGPEQLF. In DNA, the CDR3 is TGTGCCAGCAGACCGGGACTAGCGGGGCCTGAGCAGCTCTTC.

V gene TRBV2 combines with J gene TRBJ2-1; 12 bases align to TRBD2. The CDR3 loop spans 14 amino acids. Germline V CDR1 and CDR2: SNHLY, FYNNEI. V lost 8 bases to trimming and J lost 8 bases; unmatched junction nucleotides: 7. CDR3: CASRRLAGVDEQFF. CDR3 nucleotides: TGTGCCAGCCGCCGACTAGCGGGAGTGGATGAGCAGTTCTTC. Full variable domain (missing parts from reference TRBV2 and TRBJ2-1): EPEVTQTPSHQVTQMGQEVILRCVPISNHLYFYWYRQILGQKVEFLVSFYNNEISEKSEIFDDQFSVERPDGSNFTLKIRSTKLEDSAMYFCASRRLAGVDEQFFGPGTRLTVL.

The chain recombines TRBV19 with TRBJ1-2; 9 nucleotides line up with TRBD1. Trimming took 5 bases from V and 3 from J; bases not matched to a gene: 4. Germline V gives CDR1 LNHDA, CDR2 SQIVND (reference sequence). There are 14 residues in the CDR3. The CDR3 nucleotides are TGTGCCAGTAGTCAACAGGGGGCTTACTATGGCTACACCTTC. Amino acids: CASSQQGAYYGYTF.

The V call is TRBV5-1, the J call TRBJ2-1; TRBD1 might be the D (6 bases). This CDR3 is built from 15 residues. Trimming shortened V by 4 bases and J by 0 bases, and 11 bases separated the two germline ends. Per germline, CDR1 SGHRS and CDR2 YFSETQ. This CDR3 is CASSPQGSSYNEQFF. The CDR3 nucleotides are TGCGCCAGCAGCCCTCAGGGGAGCTCCTACAATGAGCAGTTCTTC.

Here the CDR3 reads CASSRDSVYNEQFF. The CDR3 DNA is TGCGCCAGCAGCCGAGACAGTGTCTACAATGAGCAGTTCTTC. J is TRBJ2-1 and V is TRBV5-1, with a weak D call TRBD1 (5 bases). The CDR3 covers 14 residues. V was clipped by 4 bases and J by 3 bases, with 11 bases between them. CDR1 is SGHRS, CDR2 YFSETQ, per germline.